The 23 T cell receptor beta chains below were found in one sample sequenced in a study of CD4+ T cells in melanoma. Profiled with immunoSEQ multiplex PCR; TCRdb holds only in-frame clones, not every one. The sample carries approximately 5,000 clones, about 73% recorded once. Sequencing input: cells from a culture (not recorded whether cultured in vitro). These receptors were obtained from a human donor with melanoma.

The gene calls are TRBV6-4 and TRBJ2-3; maybe TRBD2 (7 bases). CDR1 MRHNA and CDR2 SNTAGT come from the germline V gene. V lost 8 bases, J lost 1 base, and 13 bases lay in between. The CDR3 sequence is 14 residues long. CDR3 nucleotide sequence: TGTGCCAGCGATTGGGGGGGCTGCACAGATACGCAGTATTTT. Its protein product is CASDWGGCTDTQYF.

This clone came up a few times. This chain connects TRBV27 to TRBJ2-2, with 8 bases matching TRBD1. The V gene end was trimmed by 3 bases and the J gene end by 7 bases; junction bases not matched to a gene: 4. CDR3 length equals 14 residues. Per germline, CDR1 MNHEY and CDR2 SMNVEV (reference sequence). Here the CDR3 DNA reads TGTGCCAGCAGTTTCCCAGGGGGCCACGGGGAGCTGTTTTTT. The encoded protein is CASSFPGGHGELFF.

J is TRBJ2-7 and V is TRBV6-5; D is possibly TRBD2 (6 bases). CDR3 length equals 14 residues. Deletions cut 6 bases from V and 3 bases from J, with 15 bases between. Germline V gives CDR1 MNHEY, CDR2 SVGAGI. The CDR3, as DNA: TGTGCCAGCAGCGACGAAGGGAGGTACTACGAGCAGTACTTC. It yields the protein CASSDEGRYYEQYF.

The J gene is TRBJ2-1, the V gene TRBV19, with D unclear. CDR1 is LNHDA, CDR2 SQIVND, per germline (reference sequence). V was clipped by 3 bases and J by 5 bases, with 8 bases between them. CDR3 length: 13 residues. The CDR3 DNA follows: TGTGCCAGTAGTATTGGCAGTCACAATGAGCAGTTCTTC. This translates into CASSIGSHNEQFF.

This clone has just one count. This rearrangement joins TRBV10-3 to TRBJ2-1; 10 bases fit TRBD2. Losses at the gene ends were 4 bases for V and 6 bases for J; bases not matched to a gene: 6. Germline V gives CDR1 ENHRY, CDR2 SYGVKD. There are 15 residues in the CDR3. As DNA, the CDR3 is TGTGCCATCAGTGGGCCCAGCGGGGGGGCCAATGAGCAGTTCTTC. It encodes CAISGPSGGANEQFF.

The chain joins TRBV30 to TRBJ2-7; no firm D call. The germline V gene has CDR1 GTSNPN and CDR2 SVGIG (reference sequence). The CDR3 sequence is 8 residues long. The CDR3 region is CDSYEQYF. In nucleotides, the CDR3 is TGTGACTCGTACGAGCAGTACTTC.

This clone has a single count. The J gene is TRBJ2-1, the V gene TRBV19, with 15 bases lining up with TRBD2. There are 15 residues in the CDR3. CDR1 LNHDA and CDR2 SQIVND come from the germline V gene (reference sequence). The V segment lost 3 bases and the J segment 15 bases; nucleotides outside the gene matches: 9. CDR3 sequence (DNA): TGTGCCAGTAGTATTGTCGGACTAGCGGGGGGGAGTACGTTCTTC. Translated, it gives CASSIVGLAGGSTFF.

The chain couples TRBV30 to TRBJ2-7; 10 nucleotides agree with TRBD1. Germline CDR1 and CDR2: GTSNPN and SVGIG (reference sequence). The CDR3 spans 13 residues. The junction had 2 bases not matched to a gene; V was cut back by 4 bases and J by 2 bases. For the CDR3, the DNA is TGTGCCTGGACCGGGACAGGGGCCTACGAGCAGTACTTC. Translated, it gives CAWTGTGAYEQYF.

The V and J genes are TRBV5-4 and TRBJ2-1, with 11 bases aligning to TRBD2. The germline gives CDR1 SGHNT, CDR2 YYREEE (reference sequence). V shed 0 bases and J 6 bases; nucleotides not matched to a gene: 8. The CDR3 length is 17 residues. CDR3 loop: CASSLDGDSGGGNEQFF. DNA of the CDR3: TGTGCCAGCAGCTTGGACGGGGATAGCGGGGGGGGCAATGAGCAGTTCTTC.

J is TRBJ1-5 and V is TRBV7-8; TRBD1 is a possible D gene (6 bases). The CDR3 is 15 amino acids. Germline V gene sequence: CDR1 SGHVS, CDR2 FQNEAQ. The V end lost 2 bases, the J end lost 3 bases, and 11 bases lay between the germline ends. CDR3 nucleotide sequence: TGTGCCAGCAGCTTATACAGGGCTATCAATCAGCCCCAGCATTTT. This encodes CASSLYRAINQPQHF.

The chain is built from TRBV27 and TRBJ2-1; unclear D gene. CDR1 and CDR2 (germline): MNHEY, SMNVEV (reference sequence). The CDR3 extends over 11 amino acids. With 8 bases removed from V and 4 bases from J, the gap between germline ends came to 6 bases. CDR3 sequence (DNA): TGTGCCAGCCGGATTTACAATGAGCAGTTCTTC. This codes for CASRIYNEQFF.

This sequence joins TRBV4-2 and TRBJ1-5, with 9 bases matching TRBD1. V trimming: 4 bases; J trimming: 2 bases; junction bases outside the gene matches: 9. Germline V gene sequence: CDR1 LGHNA, CDR2 YNFKEQ. The CDR3 runs 17 residues. CDR3 sequence: CASSRNTGGAGNQPQHF. Here the CDR3 DNA reads TGTGCCAGCAGCCGTAATACAGGGGGCGCTGGCAATCAGCCCCAGCATTTT.

This clone was detected only a few times. At one end, the junction sequence differs from germline, possibly due to a read error. The chain uses TRBV5-1 and TRBJ1-2; TRBD1 might be the D (5 bases). CDR1 and CDR2 (germline): SGHRS, YFSETQ. The CDR3 spans 15 residues. CDR3 bases: TGCGCCAGCAGCTCCACCGGGACTTCGAACTCTGGCTACACCTTC. It encodes CASSSTGTSNSGYTF.

By share, this clone counts as large. The chain links TRBV4-1 to TRBJ2-1, with 9 nucleotides matching TRBD1. The CDR3 has 17 residues. CDR1 and CDR2 from the germline V gene are MGHRA and YSYEKL. V trimming: 2 bases; J trimming: 0 bases; junction bases outside the gene matches: 5. The CDR3 sequence: CASSQSDRGGSYNEQFF. Written as DNA, the CDR3 is TGCGCCAGCAGCCAATCGGACAGGGGAGGCTCCTACAATGAGCAGTTCTTC.

V is TRBV4-3 and J is TRBJ2-2; D is unclear. The CDR3 is 17 residues long. Germline V CDR1 and CDR2: LGHNA, YSLEER. Between the trimmed V and J ends, which lost 1 base and 0 bases, there was a span of 12 bases. CDR3: CASSQGLSRANTGELFF. Written as DNA, the CDR3 is TGCGCCAGCAGCCAAGGGTTATCCCGAGCGAACACCGGGGAGCTGTTTTTT.

This clone occurred a few times. V gene TRBV6-6 combines with J gene TRBJ2-2; no firm D call. The CDR3 runs 16 residues. Germline V gene sequence: CDR1 MNHNY, CDR2 SVGAGI (reference sequence). The V end was cut by 0 bases, the J end by 4 bases, with 12 bases between. The CDR3 is CASSYSAPRSTGELFF. The CDR3 DNA reads as TGTGCCAGCAGTTACTCCGCCCCCCGGAGCACCGGGGAGCTGTTTTTT.

V and J are TRBV6-6 and TRBJ2-7; tentative D call: TRBD2 (6 bases). V lost 8 bases to trimming and J lost 1 base, with 9 bases between them. The CDR3 covers 12 residues. Germline V gene data show CDR1 as MNHNY and CDR2 as SVGAGI (reference sequence). Here the CDR3 DNA reads TGTGCCAGCTACAGCGGGTCCTACGAGCAGTACTTC. It encodes CASYSGSYEQYF.

This clone is categorized as large (0.1 to 1%). The chain carries TRBV19 and TRBJ1-6, with D possibly matching TRBD1 (5 bases). Trimming cost V 3 bases and J 10 bases, with 10 bases left between them. This CDR3 is 13 amino acids long. Per the germline V gene, CDR1 is LNHDA and CDR2 is SQIVND (reference sequence). The CDR3 nucleotides read TGTGCCAGTAGTATTGTAGGGGCATCACCCCTCCACTTT. Protein product: CASSIVGASPLHF.

The chain employs TRBV28 and TRBJ2-1, with 8 bases that match TRBD1. The CDR3 is made up of 14 amino acids. The V gene end was trimmed by 3 bases and the J gene end by 8 bases; junction bases not matched to a gene: 6. The V gene's germline CDR1 is MDHEN and CDR2 SYDVKM. CDR3 amino acids: CASSLADRVDEQFF. In DNA form, the CDR3 reads TGTGCCAGCAGTTTGGCGGACAGGGTGGATGAGCAGTTCTTC.

This sequence joins TRBV15 and TRBJ2-2; weak D call: TRBD1 (5 bases). The CDR3 is 16 residues long. Trimming took 2 bases from V and 7 from J, leaving 17 bases between them. Germline loops: CDR1 LNHNV, CDR2 YYDKDF (reference sequence). The CDR3: CATSRPTDGQSGELFF. The CDR3 DNA reads TGTGCCACCAGCAGACCGACTGATGGACAAAGCGGGGAGCTGTTTTTT.

In this sample, this clone turned up once. The chain is built from TRBV9 and TRBJ2-3, with D unresolved. Germline values: CDR1 SGDLS, CDR2 YYNGEE. The germline V and J ends were trimmed by 3 bases and 0 bases, with 14 bases remaining between them. The CDR3 has 16 amino acids. CDR3 amino acids: CASSAPSRASTDTQYF. The CDR3 coding sequence is TGTGCCAGCAGCGCCCCTTCTAGGGCTAGCACAGATACGCAGTATTTT.

This clone was counted between two and nine times. V is TRBV27 and J is TRBJ1-6; no firm D call. The CDR3 spans 12 residues. Trimming removed 6 bases at V and 9 bases at J, with 9 bases between. In germline, CDR1 is MNHEY, CDR2 SMNVEV (reference sequence). The CDR3 region is CASRTGISPLHF. CDR3 DNA: TGTGCCAGCAGGACGGGAATTTCACCCCTCCACTTT.

V and J are TRBV27 and TRBJ1-5; D is unresolved. CDR1 and CDR2 (germline): MNHEY, SMNVEV (reference sequence). V lost 2 bases to trimming and J lost 5 bases, with 7 bases between them. This CDR3 is 13 amino acids long. The CDR3 loop reads CASSLTVYQPQHF. In DNA form, the CDR3 reads TGTGCCAGCAGTTTAACAGTTTATCAGCCCCAGCATTTT.